This TCR beta chain was documented in a study of blood T cell repertoires in COVID-19. Original handling: Reference gene primers were amplified, and this amplification served to estimate nucleated cell counts. The method was immunoSEQ multiplex PCR; TCRdb's version includes in-frame clones alone and lacks a portion of them. V and J calls and clone size are given by that table; D and trimming were obtained from the DNA. The data hold tens of thousands of clones, with 60% to 85% observed a single time. Germline CDR1 reads SGHDN; CDR2 reads FVKESK. This CDR3 contains 13 residues. V lost 0 bases and J 7 bases, leaving 9 bases between the germline ends. This clone appeared a few times.

The J gene is TRBJ1-2, the V gene TRBV14; no definite D call. The origin of this receptor is a human donor in a cohort sampled during active COVID-19. The specimen was peripheral blood. DNA of the CDR3: TGTGCCAGCAGCCAAGATTTAGAGGGTGGCTACACCTTC. Its translation is CASSQDLEGGYTF.